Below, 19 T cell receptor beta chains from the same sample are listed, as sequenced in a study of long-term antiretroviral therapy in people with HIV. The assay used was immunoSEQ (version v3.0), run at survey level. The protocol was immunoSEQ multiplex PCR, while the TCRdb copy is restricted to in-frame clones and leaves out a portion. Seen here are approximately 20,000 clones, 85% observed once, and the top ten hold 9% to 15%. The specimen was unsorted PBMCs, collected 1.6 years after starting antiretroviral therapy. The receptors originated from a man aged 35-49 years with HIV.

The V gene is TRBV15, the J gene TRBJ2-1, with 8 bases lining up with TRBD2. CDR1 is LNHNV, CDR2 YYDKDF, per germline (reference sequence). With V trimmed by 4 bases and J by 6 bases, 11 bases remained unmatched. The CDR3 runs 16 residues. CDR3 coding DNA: TGTGCCACCAGCAAAGTACGGGAGGGCTGGGGCAATGAGCAGTTCTTC. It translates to CATSKVREGWGNEQFF. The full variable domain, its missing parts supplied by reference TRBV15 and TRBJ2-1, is DAMVIQNPRYQVTQFGKPVTLSCSQTLNHNVMYWYQQKSSQAPKLLFHYYDKDFNNEADTPDNFQSRRPNTSFCFLDIRSPGLGDTAMYLCATSKVREGWGNEQFFGPGTRLTVL.

The CDR3 DNA reads TGCGCCAGCAGCTTGGAGGGGACAGGGGCCTATAATTCACCCCTCCACTTT. It is translated as CASSLEGTGAYNSPLHF. J is TRBJ1-6 and V is TRBV5-1; 10 bases match TRBD1. The germline V gene has CDR1 SGHRS and CDR2 YFSETQ. CDR3 length: 17 amino acids. V lost 0 bases to trimming and J lost 2 bases; unmatched junction nucleotides: 2.

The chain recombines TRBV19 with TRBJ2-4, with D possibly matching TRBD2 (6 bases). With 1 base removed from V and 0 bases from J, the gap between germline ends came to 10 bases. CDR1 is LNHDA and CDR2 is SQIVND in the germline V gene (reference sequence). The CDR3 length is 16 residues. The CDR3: CASSIAGLQAKNIQYF. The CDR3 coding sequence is TGTGCCAGTAGTATAGCGGGACTCCAAGCCAAAAACATTCAGTACTTC.

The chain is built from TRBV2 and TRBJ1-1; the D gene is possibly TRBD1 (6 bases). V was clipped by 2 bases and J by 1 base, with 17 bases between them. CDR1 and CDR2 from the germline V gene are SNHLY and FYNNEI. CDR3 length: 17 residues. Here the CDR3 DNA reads TGTGCCAGCAGTGAACTGGGGGCTTGGGGAAAGAACACTGAAGCTTTCTTT. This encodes CASSELGAWGKNTEAFF. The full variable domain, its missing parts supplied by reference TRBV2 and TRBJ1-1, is EPEVTQTPSHQVTQMGQEVILRCVPISNHLYFYWYRQILGQKVEFLVSFYNNEISEKSEIFDDQFSVERPDGSNFTLKIRSTKLEDSAMYFCASSELGAWGKNTEAFFGQGTRLTVV.

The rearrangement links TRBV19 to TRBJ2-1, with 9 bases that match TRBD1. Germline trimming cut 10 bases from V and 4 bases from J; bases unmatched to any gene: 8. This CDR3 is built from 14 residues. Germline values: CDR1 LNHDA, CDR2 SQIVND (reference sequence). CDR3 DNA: TGTGCCACTGCCGCCGGGACAGGGTACAATGAGCAGTTCTTC. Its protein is CATAAGTGYNEQFF.

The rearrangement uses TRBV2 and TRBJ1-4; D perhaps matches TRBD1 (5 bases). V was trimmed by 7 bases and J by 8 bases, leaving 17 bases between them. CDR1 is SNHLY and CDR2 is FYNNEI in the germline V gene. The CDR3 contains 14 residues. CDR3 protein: CASTPDGRGEKLFF. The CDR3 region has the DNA TGTGCCAGCACCCCCGATGGGAGGGGAGAAAAACTGTTTTTT. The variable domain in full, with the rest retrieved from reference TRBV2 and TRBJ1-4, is EPEVTQTPSHQVTQMGQEVILRCVPISNHLYFYWYRQILGQKVEFLVSFYNNEISEKSEIFDDQFSVERPDGSNFTLKIRSTKLEDSAMYFCASTPDGRGEKLFFGSGTQLSVL.

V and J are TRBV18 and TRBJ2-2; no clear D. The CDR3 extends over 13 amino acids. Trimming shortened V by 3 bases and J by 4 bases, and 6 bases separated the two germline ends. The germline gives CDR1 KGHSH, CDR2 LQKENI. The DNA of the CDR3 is TGTGCCAGCTCACCGTTTCCCACCGGGGAGCTGTTTTTT. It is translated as CASSPFPTGELFF. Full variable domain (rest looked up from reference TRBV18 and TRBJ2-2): NAGVMQNPRHLVRRRGQEARLRCSPMKGHSHVYWYRQLPEEGLKFMVYLQKENIIDESGMPKERFSAEFPKEGPSILRIQQVVRGDSAAYFCASSPFPTGELFFGEGSRLTVL.

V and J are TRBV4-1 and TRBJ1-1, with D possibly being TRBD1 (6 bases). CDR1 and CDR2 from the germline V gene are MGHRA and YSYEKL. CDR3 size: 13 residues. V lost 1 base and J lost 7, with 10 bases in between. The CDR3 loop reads CASSQGTDNEAFF. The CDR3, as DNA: TGCGCCAGCAGCCAAGGGACAGACAATGAAGCTTTCTTT.

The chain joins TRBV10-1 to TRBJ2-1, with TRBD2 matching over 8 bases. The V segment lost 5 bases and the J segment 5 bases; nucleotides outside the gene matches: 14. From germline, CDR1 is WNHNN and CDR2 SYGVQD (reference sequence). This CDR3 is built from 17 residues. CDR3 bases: TGCGCCAGCAGTCCGTCTCGGGGGGGACCGCCAGACAATGAGCAGTTCTTC. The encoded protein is CASSPSRGGPPDNEQFF.

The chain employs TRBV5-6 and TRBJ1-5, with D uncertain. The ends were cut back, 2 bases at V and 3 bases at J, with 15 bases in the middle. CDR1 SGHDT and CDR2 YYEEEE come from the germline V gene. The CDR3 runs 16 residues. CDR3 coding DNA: TGTGCCAGCAGCTTTCGCGGGTCGAGAAACAATCAGCCCCAGCATTTT. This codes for CASSFRGSRNNQPQHF.

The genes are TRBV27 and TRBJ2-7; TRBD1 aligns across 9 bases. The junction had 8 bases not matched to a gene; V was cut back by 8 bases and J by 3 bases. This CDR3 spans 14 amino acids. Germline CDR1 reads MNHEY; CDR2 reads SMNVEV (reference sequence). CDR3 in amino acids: CASGTGQGFYEQYF. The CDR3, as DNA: TGTGCCAGCGGTACGGGACAGGGTTTCTACGAGCAGTACTTC.

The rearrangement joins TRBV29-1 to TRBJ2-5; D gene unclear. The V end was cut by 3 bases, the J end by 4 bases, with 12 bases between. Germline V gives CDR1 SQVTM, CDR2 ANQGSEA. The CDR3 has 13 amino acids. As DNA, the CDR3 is TGCAGCGTTGATCTGGGTATCGCAGAGACCCAGTACTTC. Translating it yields CSVDLGIAETQYF.

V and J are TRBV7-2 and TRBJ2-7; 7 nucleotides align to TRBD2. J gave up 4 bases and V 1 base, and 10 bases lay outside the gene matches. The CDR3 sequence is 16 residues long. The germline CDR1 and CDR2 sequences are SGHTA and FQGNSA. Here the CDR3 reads CASSLGVSGGQYEQYF. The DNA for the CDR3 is TGTGCCAGCAGCTTAGGAGTTTCGGGAGGACAATACGAGCAGTACTTC.

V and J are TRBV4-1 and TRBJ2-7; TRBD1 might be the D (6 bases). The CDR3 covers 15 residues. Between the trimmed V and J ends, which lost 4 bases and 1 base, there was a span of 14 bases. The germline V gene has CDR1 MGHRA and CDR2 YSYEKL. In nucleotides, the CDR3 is TGCGCCAGCAGCCCGGACAGCGATGGGTCCTACGAGCAGTACTTC. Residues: CASSPDSDGSYEQYF.

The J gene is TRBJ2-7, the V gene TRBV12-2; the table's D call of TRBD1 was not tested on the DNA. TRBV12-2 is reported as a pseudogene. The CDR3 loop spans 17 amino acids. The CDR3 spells CASREVRGQGPPYEQYF. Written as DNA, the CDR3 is TGTGCAAGTCGCGAAGTTCGGGGACAGGGGCCCCCCTACGAGCAGTACTTC.

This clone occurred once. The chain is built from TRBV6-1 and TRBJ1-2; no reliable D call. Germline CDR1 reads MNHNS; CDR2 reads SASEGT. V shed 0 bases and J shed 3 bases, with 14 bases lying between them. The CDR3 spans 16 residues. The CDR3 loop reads CASSEANLRVHYGYTF. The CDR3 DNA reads TGTGCCAGCAGTGAAGCAAATTTGAGGGTTCACTATGGCTACACCTTC.

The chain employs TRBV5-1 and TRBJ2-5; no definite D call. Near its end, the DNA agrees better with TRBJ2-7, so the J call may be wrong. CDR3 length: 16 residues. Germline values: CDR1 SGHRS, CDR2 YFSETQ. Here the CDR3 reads CASSLTAGPGAHEQYF. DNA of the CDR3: TGCGCCAGCAGCCTCACAGCCGGGCCCGGCGCCCACGAGCAGTACTTC.

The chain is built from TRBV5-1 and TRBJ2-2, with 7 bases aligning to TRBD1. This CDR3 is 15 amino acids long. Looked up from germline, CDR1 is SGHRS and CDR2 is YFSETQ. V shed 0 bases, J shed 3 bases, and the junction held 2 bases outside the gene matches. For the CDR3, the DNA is TGCGCCAGCAGCTTGGAGGGACAGCACACCGGGGAGCTGTTTTTT. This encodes CASSLEGQHTGELFF.

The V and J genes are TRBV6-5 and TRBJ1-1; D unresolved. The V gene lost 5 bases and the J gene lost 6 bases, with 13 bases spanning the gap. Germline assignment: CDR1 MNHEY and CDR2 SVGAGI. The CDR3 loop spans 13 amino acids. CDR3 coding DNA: TGTGCCAGCAGTGGTTCCAGGACGGCTGAAGCTTTCTTT. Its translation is CASSGSRTAEAFF.